This T cell receptor (beta chain) was sequenced for a study of T cell repertoires in cytomegalovirus infection. TCRdb used MiXCR to reprocess the reads, holding one entry per CDR3 protein. The sample lists about 280,000 distinct CDR3 sequences, less than 25% seen once, with roughly 19% in the top ten. Losses at the gene ends were 4 bases for V and 3 bases for J; bases not matched to a gene: 6. There are 15 residues in the CDR3. CDR1 and CDR2 from the germline V gene are MNHEY and SMNVEV (reference sequence). This clonotype has just a few counts. Its antigen is unidentified. Sequenced here: cultured PBMCs, sampled from culture after CMV antigen stimulation. This sequence joins TRBV27 and TRBJ2-7; the match to TRBD2 covers 10 bases. The sequence derives from a human donor in good health (CMV status not recorded). Some clones in this sample may be carry-over from other donors' samples. The CDR3 DNA sequence: TGTGCCAGCAGTTACCTAGCGGGGGTCGACTACGAGCAGTACTTC. Its translation: CASSYLAGVDYEQYF.